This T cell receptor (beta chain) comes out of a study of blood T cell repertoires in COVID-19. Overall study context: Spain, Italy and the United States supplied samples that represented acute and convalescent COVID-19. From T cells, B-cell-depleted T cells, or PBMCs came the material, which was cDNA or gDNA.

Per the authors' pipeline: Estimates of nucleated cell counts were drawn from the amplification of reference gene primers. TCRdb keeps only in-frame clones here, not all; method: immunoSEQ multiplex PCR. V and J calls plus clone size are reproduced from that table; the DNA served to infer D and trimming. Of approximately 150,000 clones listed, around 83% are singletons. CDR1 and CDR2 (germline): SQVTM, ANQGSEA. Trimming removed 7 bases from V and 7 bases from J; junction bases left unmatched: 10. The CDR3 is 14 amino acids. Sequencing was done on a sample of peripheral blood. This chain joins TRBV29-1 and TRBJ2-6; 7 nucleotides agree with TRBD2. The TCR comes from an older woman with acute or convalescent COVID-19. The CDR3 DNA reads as TGCAGCGCATCGTACACAGCGGGAGCCAACGTCCTGACTTTC. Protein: CSASYTAGANVLTF.